In this sample, the clone carrying this TCR beta chain turned up many times. This CDR3 contains 14 residues. Between the trimmed V and J ends, which lost 2 bases and 1 base, there was a span of 8 bases. This record comes from a study of response to subunit inactivated influenza vaccine. TCRdb itself ran the RT-PCR reads through MiXCR, one entry per CDR3 protein. The table has 700,000 to 900,000 distinct CDR3 sequences, 20% to 25% seen once. This chain connects TRBV12-3 or TRBV12-4 to TRBJ2-5; D not resolved. The sample in question was PBMCs from blood, obtained more than 4 days after vaccination. The clonotype comes from a man aged 50-59 years who received an inactivated influenza vaccine. CDR3 coding DNA: TGTGCCAGCAGTTTAAGACGGACCCAAGAGACCCAGTACTTC. Translating it yields CASSLRRTQETQYF.